A single T cell receptor (beta chain) is shown here with its context. The data derive from a study of shared clonotypes between healthy human individuals. V trimming: 3 bases; J trimming: 5 bases; junction bases outside the gene matches: 6. In germline, CDR1 is ENHRY, CDR2 SYGVKD. The CDR3 has 15 residues. The data were produced by immunoSEQ multiplex PCR, yet TCRdb's version contains in-frame clones alone and is incomplete. The table records fewer than 600,000 clones, roughly four fifths of them present only once. The rearrangement links TRBV10-3 to TRBJ2-2, with 7 bases aligning to TRBD2. This sequence originates from a woman aged 40-49 years in good health. Some clones in this sample may be carry-over from other donors' samples. The sequencing input was PBMCs. CDR3 in amino acids: CAISERTSDTGELFF. CDR3 coding DNA: TGTGCCATCAGTGAAAGGACTAGTGATACCGGGGAGCTGTTTTTT.